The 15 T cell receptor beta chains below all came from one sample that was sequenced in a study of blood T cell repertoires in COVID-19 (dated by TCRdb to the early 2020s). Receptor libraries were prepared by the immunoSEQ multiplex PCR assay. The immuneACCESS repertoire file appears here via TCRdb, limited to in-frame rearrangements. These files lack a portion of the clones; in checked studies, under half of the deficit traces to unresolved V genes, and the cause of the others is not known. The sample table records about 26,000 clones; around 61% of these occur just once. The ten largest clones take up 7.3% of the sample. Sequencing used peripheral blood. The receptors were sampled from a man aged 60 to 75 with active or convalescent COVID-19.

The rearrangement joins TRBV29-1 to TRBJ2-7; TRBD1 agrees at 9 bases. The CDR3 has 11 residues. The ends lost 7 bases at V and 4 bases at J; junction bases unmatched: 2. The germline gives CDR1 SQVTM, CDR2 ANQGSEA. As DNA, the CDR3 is TGCAGCGGACAGGGGGGGTACGAGCAGTACTTC. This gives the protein CSGQGGYEQYF.

CDR3 sequence (DNA): TGTGCCAGCAGTGAAGGCATTGGGCGGACATCAGGCGTCCAGGGCTTCTATGGCTACACCTTC. It codes for CASSEGIGRTSGVQGFYGYTF. The genes are TRBV6-1 and TRBJ1-2; a possible D gene is TRBD1 (5 bases). Germline V gene data show CDR1 as MNHNS and CDR2 as SASEGT. Trimming removed 1 base from V and 4 bases from J, with 31 bases in between. The CDR3 is 21 amino acids.

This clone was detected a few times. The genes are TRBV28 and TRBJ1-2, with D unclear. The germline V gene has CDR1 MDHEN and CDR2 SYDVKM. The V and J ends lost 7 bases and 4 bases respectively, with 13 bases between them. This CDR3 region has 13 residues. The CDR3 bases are TGTGCCAGCACCCCGGCGGGGAGCTATGGCTACACCTTC. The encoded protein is CASTPAGSYGYTF.

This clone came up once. The CDR3 DNA reads as TGTGCCAGTACCCCGGAGTATAATTCACCCCTCCACTTT. Translating it yields CASTPEYNSPLHF. V is TRBV19 and J is TRBJ1-6; no firm D call. V dropped 7 bases and J dropped 4 bases, with 8 bases sitting between them. Germline V lookup: CDR1 LNHDA, CDR2 SQIVND (reference sequence). The CDR3 is made up of 13 amino acids.

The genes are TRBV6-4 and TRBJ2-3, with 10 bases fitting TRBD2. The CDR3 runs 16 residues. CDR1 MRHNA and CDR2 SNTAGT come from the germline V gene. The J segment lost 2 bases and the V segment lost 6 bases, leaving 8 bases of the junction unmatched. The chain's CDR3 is CASRAASGSYTDTQYF. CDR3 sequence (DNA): TGTGCCAGCAGAGCTGCTAGCGGGAGTTACACAGATACGCAGTATTTT.

CDR3 region: CASSLGSGGGGVVQETQYF. Here the CDR3 DNA reads TGTGCCAGCAGCTTAGGTTCCGGCGGAGGCGGGGTGGTCCAAGAGACCCAGTACTTC. The genes are TRBV7-2 and TRBJ2-5; TRBD2 might be the D (6 bases). Germline CDR1 is SGHTA and CDR2 is FQGNSA. This CDR3 is built from 19 residues. The V and J ends lost 1 base and 1 base respectively, with 22 bases between them.

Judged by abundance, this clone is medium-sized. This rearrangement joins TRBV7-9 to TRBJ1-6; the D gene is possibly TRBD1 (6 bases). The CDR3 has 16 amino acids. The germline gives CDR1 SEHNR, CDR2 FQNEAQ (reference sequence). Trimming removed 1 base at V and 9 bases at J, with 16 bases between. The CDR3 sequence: CASSLVSQGGGSPLHF. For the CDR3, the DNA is TGTGCCAGCAGCTTAGTTTCACAGGGAGGGGGTTCACCCCTCCACTTT.

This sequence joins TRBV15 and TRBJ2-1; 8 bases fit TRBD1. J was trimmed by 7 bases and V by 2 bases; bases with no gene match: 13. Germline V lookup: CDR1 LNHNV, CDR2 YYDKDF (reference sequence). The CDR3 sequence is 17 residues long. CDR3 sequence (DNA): TGTGCCACCAGCAGACAGGGGGCAGGGGCCCGCCTAAATGAGCAGTTCTTC. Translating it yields CATSRQGAGARLNEQFF.

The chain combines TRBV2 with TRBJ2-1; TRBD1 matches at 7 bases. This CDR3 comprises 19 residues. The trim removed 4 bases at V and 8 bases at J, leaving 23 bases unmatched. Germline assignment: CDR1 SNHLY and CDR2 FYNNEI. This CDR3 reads CASSGPQYPRQGGVYEQFF. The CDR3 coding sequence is TGTGCCAGCAGTGGACCCCAGTATCCCAGACAGGGCGGAGTCTATGAGCAGTTCTTC.

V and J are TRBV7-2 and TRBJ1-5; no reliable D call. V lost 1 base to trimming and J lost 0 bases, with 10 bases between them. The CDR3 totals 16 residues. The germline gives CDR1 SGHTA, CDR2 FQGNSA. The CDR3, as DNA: TGTGCCAGCAGCTTAGATTTTTCCGGTAGCAATCAGCCCCAGCATTTT. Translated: CASSLDFSGSNQPQHF.

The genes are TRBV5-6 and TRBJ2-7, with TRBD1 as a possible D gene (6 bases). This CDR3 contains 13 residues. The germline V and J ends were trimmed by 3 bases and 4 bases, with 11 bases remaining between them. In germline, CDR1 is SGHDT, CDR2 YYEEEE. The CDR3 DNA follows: TGTGCCAGCAGCTGGGGGCAGGGATACGAGCAGTACTTC. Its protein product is CASSWGQGYEQYF.

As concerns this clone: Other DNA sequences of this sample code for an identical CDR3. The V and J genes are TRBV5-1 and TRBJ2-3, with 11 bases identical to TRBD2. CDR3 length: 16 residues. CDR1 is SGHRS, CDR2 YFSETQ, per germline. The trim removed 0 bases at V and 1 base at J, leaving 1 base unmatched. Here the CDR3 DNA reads TGCGCCAGCAGCTTGGTACTAGCGGGAGGCACAGATACGCAGTATTTT. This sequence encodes CASSLVLAGGTDTQYF.

Here the CDR3 reads CSVAQGGRIRDEQYF. As DNA, the CDR3 is TGCAGCGTTGCGCAAGGGGGTCGAATAAGGGACGAGCAGTACTTC. The V call is TRBV29-1, the J call TRBJ2-7; TRBD1 might be the D (6 bases). In germline, CDR1 is SQVTM, CDR2 ANQGSEA. CDR3 length: 15 amino acids. The germline V and J ends were trimmed by 4 bases and 5 bases, with 21 bases remaining between them.

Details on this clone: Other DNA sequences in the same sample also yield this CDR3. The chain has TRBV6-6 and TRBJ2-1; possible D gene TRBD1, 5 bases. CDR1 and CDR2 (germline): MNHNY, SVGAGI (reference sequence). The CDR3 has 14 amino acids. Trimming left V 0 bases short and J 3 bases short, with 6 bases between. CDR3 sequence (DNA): TGTGCCAGCAGTTACTCCAGGGTCTACAATGAGCAGTTCTTC. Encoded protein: CASSYSRVYNEQFF.

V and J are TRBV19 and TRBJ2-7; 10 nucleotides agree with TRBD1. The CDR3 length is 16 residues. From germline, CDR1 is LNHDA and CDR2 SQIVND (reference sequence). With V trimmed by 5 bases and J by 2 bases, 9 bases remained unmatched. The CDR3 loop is CASSPRQGALPYEQYF. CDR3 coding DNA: TGTGCCAGTAGTCCGAGACAGGGGGCGCTTCCCTACGAGCAGTACTTC.